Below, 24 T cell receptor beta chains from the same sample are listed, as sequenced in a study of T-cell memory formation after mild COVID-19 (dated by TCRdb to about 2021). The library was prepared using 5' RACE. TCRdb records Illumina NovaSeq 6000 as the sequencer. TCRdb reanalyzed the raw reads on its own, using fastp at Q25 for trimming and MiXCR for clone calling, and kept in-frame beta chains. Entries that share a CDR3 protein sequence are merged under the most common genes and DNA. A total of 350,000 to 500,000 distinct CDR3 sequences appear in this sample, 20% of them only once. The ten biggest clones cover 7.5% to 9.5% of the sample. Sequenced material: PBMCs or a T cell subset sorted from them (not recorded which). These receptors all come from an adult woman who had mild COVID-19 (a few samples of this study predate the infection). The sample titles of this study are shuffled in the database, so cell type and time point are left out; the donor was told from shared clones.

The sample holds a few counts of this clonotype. CDR3 coding DNA: TGCGCCAGCAGCCTCGGAACGGGGATCGGTGAAAAACTGTTTTTT. It is translated as CASSLGTGIGEKLFF. The chain joins TRBV5-1 to TRBJ1-4; D is unclear. Looked up from germline, CDR1 is SGHRS and CDR2 is YFSETQ. With 4 bases removed from V and 7 bases from J, the gap between germline ends came to 17 bases. The CDR3 totals 15 residues.

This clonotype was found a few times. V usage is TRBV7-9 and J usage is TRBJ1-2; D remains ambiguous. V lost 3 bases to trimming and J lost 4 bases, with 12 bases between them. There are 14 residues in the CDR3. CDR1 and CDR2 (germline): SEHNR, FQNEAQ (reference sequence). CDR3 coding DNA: TGTGCCAGCAGCTTCGGTCCCGACTTCTATGGCTACACCTTC. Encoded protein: CASSFGPDFYGYTF.

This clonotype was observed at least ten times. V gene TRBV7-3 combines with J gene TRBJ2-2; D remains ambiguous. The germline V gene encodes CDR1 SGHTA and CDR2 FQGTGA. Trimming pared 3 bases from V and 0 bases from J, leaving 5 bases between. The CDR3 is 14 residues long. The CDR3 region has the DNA TGTGCCAGCAGCTTGTCCCCGAACACCGGGGAGCTGTTTTTT. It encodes CASSLSPNTGELFF.

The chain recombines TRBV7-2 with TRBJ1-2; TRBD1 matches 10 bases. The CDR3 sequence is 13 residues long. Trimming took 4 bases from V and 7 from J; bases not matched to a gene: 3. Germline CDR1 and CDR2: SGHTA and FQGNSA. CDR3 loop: CASSSGQGGGYTF. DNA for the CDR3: TGTGCCAGCAGCTCCGGACAGGGGGGTGGCTACACCTTC.

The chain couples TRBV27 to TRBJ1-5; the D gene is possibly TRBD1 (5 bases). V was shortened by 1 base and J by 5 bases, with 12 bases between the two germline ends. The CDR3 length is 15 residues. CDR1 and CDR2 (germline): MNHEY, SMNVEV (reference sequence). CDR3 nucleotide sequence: TGTGCCAGCAGTTTATGGGGCAGGGTACATCAGCCCCAGCATTTT. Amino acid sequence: CASSLWGRVHQPQHF.

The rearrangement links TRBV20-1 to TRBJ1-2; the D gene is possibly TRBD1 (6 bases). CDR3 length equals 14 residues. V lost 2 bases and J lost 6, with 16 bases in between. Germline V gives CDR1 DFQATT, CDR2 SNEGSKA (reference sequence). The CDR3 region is CSARSWNPGDGYTF. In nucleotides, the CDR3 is TGCAGTGCTAGATCGTGGAACCCAGGGGATGGCTACACCTTC.

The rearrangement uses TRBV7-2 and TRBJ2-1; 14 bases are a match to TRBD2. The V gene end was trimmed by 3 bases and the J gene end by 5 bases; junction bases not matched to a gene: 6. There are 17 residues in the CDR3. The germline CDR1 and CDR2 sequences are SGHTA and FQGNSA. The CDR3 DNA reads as TGTGCCAGCAGCTTGGGACTAGCGGGAGACGGTAACAATGAGCAGTTCTTC. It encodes CASSLGLAGDGNNEQFF.

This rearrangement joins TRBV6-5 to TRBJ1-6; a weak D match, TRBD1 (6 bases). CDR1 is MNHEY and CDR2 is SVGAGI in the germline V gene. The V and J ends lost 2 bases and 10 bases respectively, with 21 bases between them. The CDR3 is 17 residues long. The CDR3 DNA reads TGTGCCAGCAGTTACGACTCGACAGGACAGCCTTACTCACCCCTCCACTTT. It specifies CASSYDSTGQPYSPLHF.

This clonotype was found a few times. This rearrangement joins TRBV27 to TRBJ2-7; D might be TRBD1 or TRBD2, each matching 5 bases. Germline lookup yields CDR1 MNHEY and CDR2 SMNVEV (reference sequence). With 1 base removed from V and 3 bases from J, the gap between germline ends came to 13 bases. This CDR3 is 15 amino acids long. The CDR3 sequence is CASSLWGGPDYEQYF. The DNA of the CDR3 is TGTGCCAGCAGTTTATGGGGCGGGCCGGACTACGAGCAGTACTTC.

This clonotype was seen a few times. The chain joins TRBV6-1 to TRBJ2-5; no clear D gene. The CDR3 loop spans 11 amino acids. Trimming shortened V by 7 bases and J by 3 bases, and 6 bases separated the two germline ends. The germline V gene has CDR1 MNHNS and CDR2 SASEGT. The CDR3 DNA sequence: TGTGCCAGCACCTTGAAAGAGACCCAGTACTTC. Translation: CASTLKETQYF.

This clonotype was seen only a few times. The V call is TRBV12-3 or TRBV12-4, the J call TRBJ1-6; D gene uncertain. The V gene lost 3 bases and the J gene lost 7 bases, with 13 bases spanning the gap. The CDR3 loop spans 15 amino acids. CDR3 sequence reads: CASSFLGLVNSPLHF. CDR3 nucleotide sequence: TGTGCCAGCAGTTTTCTTGGGTTGGTGAATTCACCCCTCCACTTT.

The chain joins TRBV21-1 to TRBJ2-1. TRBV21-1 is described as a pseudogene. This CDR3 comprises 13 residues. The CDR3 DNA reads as TGTGCCAGCATCCAGAATGTGGGCAATGAGCAGTTCTTC. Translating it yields CASIQNVGNEQFF.

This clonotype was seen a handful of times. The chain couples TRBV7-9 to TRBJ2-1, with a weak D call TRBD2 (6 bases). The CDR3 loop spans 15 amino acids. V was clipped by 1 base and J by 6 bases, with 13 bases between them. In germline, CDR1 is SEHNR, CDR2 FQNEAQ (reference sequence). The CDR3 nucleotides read TGTGCCAGCAGCTTAGTTATAGCGGCGGCCAATGAGCAGTTCTTC. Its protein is CASSLVIAAANEQFF.

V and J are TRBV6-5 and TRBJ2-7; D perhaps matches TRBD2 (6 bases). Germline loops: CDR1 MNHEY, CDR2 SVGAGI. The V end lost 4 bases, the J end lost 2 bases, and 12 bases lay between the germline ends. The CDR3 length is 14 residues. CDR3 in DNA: TGTGCCAGCAGTTTACTCGGGGAGGCCTACGAGCAGTACTTC. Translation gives CASSLLGEAYEQYF.

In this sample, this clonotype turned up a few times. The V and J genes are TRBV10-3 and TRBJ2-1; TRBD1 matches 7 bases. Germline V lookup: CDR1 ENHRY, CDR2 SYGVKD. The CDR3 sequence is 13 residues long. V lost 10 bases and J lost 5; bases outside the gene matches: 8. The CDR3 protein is CATRGQLDNEQFF. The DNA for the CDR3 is TGTGCCACCCGGGGACAGCTAGACAATGAGCAGTTCTTC.

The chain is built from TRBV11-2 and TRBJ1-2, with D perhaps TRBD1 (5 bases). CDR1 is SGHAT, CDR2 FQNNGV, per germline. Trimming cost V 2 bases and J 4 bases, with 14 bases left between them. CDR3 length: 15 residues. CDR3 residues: CASSLHEGASYGYTF. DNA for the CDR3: TGTGCCAGCAGCTTACACGAAGGGGCTAGCTATGGCTACACCTTC.

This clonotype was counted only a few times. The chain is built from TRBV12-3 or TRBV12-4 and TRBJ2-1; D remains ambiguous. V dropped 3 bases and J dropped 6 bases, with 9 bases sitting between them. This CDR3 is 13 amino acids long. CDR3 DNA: TGTGCCAGCAGTTTGGCCGAGAGCAATGAGCAGTTCTTC. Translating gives CASSLAESNEQFF.

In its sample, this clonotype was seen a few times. In DNA, the CDR3 is TGTGCCAGCAGTTTAGTAGACCCAACAGAGAACGACTACAATGAGCAGTTCTTC. Translation gives CASSLVDPTENDYNEQFF. The chain links TRBV12-3 or TRBV12-4 to TRBJ2-1; D gene unclear. The CDR3 is 18 amino acids. V dropped 1 base and J dropped 3 bases, with 19 bases sitting between them.

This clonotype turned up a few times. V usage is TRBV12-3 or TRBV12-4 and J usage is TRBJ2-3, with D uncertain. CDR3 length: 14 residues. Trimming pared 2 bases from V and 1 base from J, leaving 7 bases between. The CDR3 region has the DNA TGTGCCAGCAGTTTATTCCAGGGCACAGATACGCAGTATTTT. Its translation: CASSLFQGTDTQYF.

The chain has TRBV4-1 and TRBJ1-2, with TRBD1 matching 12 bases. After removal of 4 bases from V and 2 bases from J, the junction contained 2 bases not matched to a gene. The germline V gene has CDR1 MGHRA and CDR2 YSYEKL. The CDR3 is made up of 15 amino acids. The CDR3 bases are TGCGCCAGCAGCCTGGGGACAGGGGGCAACTATGGCTACACCTTC. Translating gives CASSLGTGGNYGYTF.

CDR3 protein: CASSQEIRLWGELFF. The CDR3 DNA sequence: TGCGCCAGCAGCCAAGAGATCCGGTTATGGGGGGAGTTGTTCTTC. This sequence joins TRBV4-1 and TRBJ2-1; maybe TRBD2 (6 bases). CDR3 length equals 15 residues. Trimming shortened V by 0 bases and J by 15 bases, and 21 bases separated the two germline ends. Germline values: CDR1 MGHRA, CDR2 YSYEKL.

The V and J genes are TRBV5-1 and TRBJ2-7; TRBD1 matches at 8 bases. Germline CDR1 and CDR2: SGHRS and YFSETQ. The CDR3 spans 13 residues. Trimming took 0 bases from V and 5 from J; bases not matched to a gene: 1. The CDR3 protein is CASSLEQGDEQYF. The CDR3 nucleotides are TGCGCCAGCAGCTTGGAACAGGGGGACGAGCAGTACTTC. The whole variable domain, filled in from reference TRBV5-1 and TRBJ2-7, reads KAGVTQTPRYLIKTRGQQVTLSCSPISGHRSVSWYQQTPGQGLQFLFEYFSETQRNKGNFPGRFSGRQFSNSRSEMNVSTLELGDSALYLCASSLEQGDEQYFGPGTRLTVT.

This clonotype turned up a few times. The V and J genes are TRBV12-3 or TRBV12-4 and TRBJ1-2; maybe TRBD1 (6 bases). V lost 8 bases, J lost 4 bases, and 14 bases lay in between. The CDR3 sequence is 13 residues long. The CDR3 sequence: CASGTTGTYGYTF. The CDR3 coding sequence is TGTGCCAGCGGAACGACAGGAACCTATGGCTACACCTTC.

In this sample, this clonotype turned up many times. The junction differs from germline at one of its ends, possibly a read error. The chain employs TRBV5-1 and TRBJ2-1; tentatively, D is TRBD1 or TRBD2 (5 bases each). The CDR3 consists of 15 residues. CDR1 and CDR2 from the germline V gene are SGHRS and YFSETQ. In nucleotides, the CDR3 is TGTGCCAGCAGCTTAGTGGGGGACTCCTACAATGAGCAGTTCTTC. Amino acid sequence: CASSLVGDSYNEQFF. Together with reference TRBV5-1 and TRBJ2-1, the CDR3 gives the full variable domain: KAGVTQTPRYLIKTRGQQVTLSCSPISGHRSVSWYQQTPGQGLQFLFEYFSETQRNKGNFPGRFSGRQFSNSRSEMNVSTLELGDSALYLCASSLVGDSYNEQFFGPGTRLTVL.